The source of this T cell receptor (beta chain) is a study of cytotoxic CD8 clonotypes in ibrutinib-treated CLL. Points from the study as a whole: Public clonotypes, rarely seen, contracted or held steady on treatment.

Assay used: immunoSEQ multiplex PCR; TCRdb lists only in-frame clones, some missing. The sample lists more than 30,000 clones; roughly two thirds were seen once. Details on this clone: The antigen is not known.

Germline V gene lookup returns CDR1 MGHRA and CDR2 YSYEKL. The CDR3 covers 15 residues. Trimming cost V 0 bases and J 8 bases, with 16 bases left between them. The TCR was taken from a human donor with chronic lymphocytic leukemia. The specimen comprised PBMCs, sampled before ibrutinib treatment. The V and J genes are TRBV4-1 and TRBJ1-2; a possible D gene is TRBD1 (5 bases). CDR3 protein: CASSQEWGNPGGYTF. In DNA form, the CDR3 reads TGCGCCAGCAGCCAAGAATGGGGCAACCCGGGGGGCTACACCTTC.